The clone carrying this T cell receptor beta chain turned up a few times. The antigen remains undetermined. TCRdb re-called the reads with MiXCR, one entry per CDR3 protein. The table lists tens of thousands of distinct CDR3 sequences, about a fifth of them singletons, with more than 6.5% in the top ten. These data belong to a study of type 1 regulatory T cells. Study-wide context: T-allo10 is a Tr1-enriched, alloantigen-specific CD4 T cell product made in vitro. Points from the study as a whole: Tr1 cells had a more restricted TCR repertoire than non-Tr1 cells.

The CDR3 length is 14 residues. The V end was cut by 6 bases, the J end by 6 bases, with 17 bases between. The sequence was collected from a human donor in good health. The material sequenced was cultured type 1 regulatory T (Tr1) cells, either the whole culture or a sorted fraction (not recorded which). The gene calls are TRBV12-3 or TRBV12-4 and TRBJ1-1, with D unclear. The CDR3 here is CASSPRASQSEAFF. The CDR3 coding sequence is TGTGCCAGCAGCCCGCGCGCCAGTCAGTCTGAAGCTTTCTTT.